Listed below are T cell receptor beta chains from one sample, sequenced in a study of blood T cell repertoires in COVID-19. The table came from immunoSEQ multiplex PCR; TCRdb's copy has only in-frame clones and leaves some out. Here the sample spans about 120,000 clones, nearly 90% being singletons. Source material: peripheral blood. These receptors were collected from a woman aged 55-70 years with COVID-19, enrolled during active disease. The CDR3 runs from the conserved cysteine through the conserved F or W. Fields, in order: V gene, clone size, D gene, J gene, CDR3 protein, CDR3 DNA. A D gene is named only where the DNA matches it firmly. Size is stated for part of the rows, as once, few or many counts, or as a class when the clone is expanded.

TRBV7-9,.,.,TRBJ2-7,CASSSGNAGTPYEQYF,TGTGCCAGCAGCTCAGGAAACGCCGGGACACCCTACGAGCAGTACTTC
TRBV18,.,.,TRBJ1-3,CASSTQESSGNTIYF,TGTGCCAGCTCAACACAGGAGTCCTCTGGAAACACCATATATTTT
TRBV5-1,.,.,TRBJ1-1,CASSSQGLHTEAFF,TGCGCCAGCAGCTCTCAGGGTCTCCATACTGAAGCTTTCTTT
TRBV12-3/TRBV12-4,.,TRBD1,TRBJ2-7,CASSDGQEYEQYF,TGTGCCAGCAGCGACGGACAGGAATACGAGCAGTACTTC
TRBV3-1/TRBV3-2,.,.,TRBJ2-2,CASSQVTGFPHRTGELFF,TGTGCCAGCAGCCAAGTCACAGGGTTCCCACACCGTACCGGGGAGCTGTTTTTT
TRBV2,.,.,TRBJ1-4,CATQRGGDEKLFF,TGTGCCACCCAAAGGGGAGGGGATGAAAAACTGTTTTTT
TRBV3-1/TRBV3-2,few,.,TRBJ2-1,CASSQDFTGGNEQFF,TGTGCCAGCAGCCAAGATTTTACGGGTGGGAATGAGCAGTTCTTC
TRBV19,.,TRBD1,TRBJ1-4,CASGEGQLNEKLFF,TGTGCCAGTGGTGAGGGACAGCTGAATGAAAAACTGTTTTTT
TRBV5-4,once,TRBD1,TRBJ2-7,CASSFWTGLLNEQYF,TGTGCCAGCAGCTTTTGGACAGGGTTGCTGAACGAGCAGTACTTC
TRBV5-1,.,TRBD2,TRBJ2-3,CASSLVPAGSTDTQYF,TGCGCCAGCAGCTTGGTTCCAGCGGGGTCGACAGATACGCAGTATTTT
TRBV7-2,once,TRBD2,TRBJ2-3,CASSLFSGGGADTQYF,TGTGCCAGCAGCTTATTTAGCGGGGGGGGCGCAGATACGCAGTATTTT
TRBV14,.,.,TRBJ2-4,CASSQDWGRGAKNIQYF,TGTGCCAGCAGCCAAGATTGGGGCAGGGGAGCCAAAAACATTCAGTACTTC
TRBV7-2,.,TRBD1,TRBJ1-2,CASSPGQVYGYTF,TGTGCCAGCAGCCCTGGACAGGTCTATGGCTACACCTTC